The next 10 T cell receptor beta chains were all read from a single sample in a study of blood T cell repertoires in COVID-19. Profiled with immunoSEQ multiplex PCR; TCRdb holds only in-frame clones, not every one. Among around 250,000 clones listed, around 90% were seen once. Sequences were obtained from peripheral blood. All receptors come from a woman aged 70-85 years with active or convalescent COVID-19.

The chain links TRBV24-1 to TRBJ2-6, with D unresolved. V gave up 3 bases and J gave up 0 bases, with 8 bases separating them. The germline gives CDR1 KGHDR, CDR2 SFDVKD. The CDR3 has 16 amino acids. CDR3 in DNA: TGTGCCACCAGTGATCCCCTTATCTCTGGGGCCAACGTCCTGACTTTC. Its protein product is CATSDPLISGANVLTF.

This chain links TRBV5-5 with TRBJ1-5; D is undetermined. Germline CDR1 and CDR2: SGHKS and YYEKEE (reference sequence). The germline V and J ends were trimmed by 2 bases and 9 bases, with 9 bases remaining between them. The CDR3 length is 12 residues. The CDR3 spells CASSFHPGPQHF. CDR3 sequence (DNA): TGTGCCAGCAGCTTCCACCCAGGGCCCCAGCATTTT. Drawing the rest from reference TRBV5-5 and TRBJ1-5, the complete variable domain is DAGVTQSPTHLIKTRGQQVTLRCSPISGHKSVSWYQQVLGQGPQFIFQYYEKEERGRGNFPDRFSARQFPNYSSELNVNALLLGDSALYLCASSFHPGPQHFGDGTRLSIL.

This clone was seen once. The chain joins TRBV5-6 to TRBJ1-1, with a possible D match to TRBD1 (5 bases). CDR1 is SGHDT, CDR2 YYEEEE, per germline. The CDR3 totals 16 residues. V lost 5 bases, J lost 0 bases, and 17 bases lay in between. The CDR3 spells CASSYLGKGLNTEAFF. The CDR3 DNA sequence: TGTGCCAGCAGTTACCTGGGGAAGGGGTTGAACACTGAAGCTTTCTTT.

This rearrangement joins TRBV10-3 to TRBJ2-6; D is uncertain. Between the trimmed V and J ends, which lost 11 bases and 2 bases, there was a span of 10 bases. Germline V gives CDR1 ENHRY, CDR2 SYGVKD. The CDR3 is 13 amino acids. The DNA of the CDR3 is TGTGCCTCGTGGAGAACTGGGGCCAACGTCCTGACTTTC. Protein sequence: CASWRTGANVLTF.

This clone was counted a few times. The chain recombines TRBV7-2 with TRBJ1-2, with 8 bases matching TRBD1. Germline assignment: CDR1 SGHTA and CDR2 FQGNSA. V shed 5 bases and J 2 bases; nucleotides not matched to a gene: 4. This CDR3 is built from 14 residues. The CDR3 region is CASSISGGNYGYTF. CDR3 nucleotides: TGTGCCAGCAGCATATCAGGGGGCAACTATGGCTACACCTTC.

The V and J genes are TRBV7-9 and TRBJ2-1; D is possibly TRBD2 (6 bases). Trimming removed 2 bases from V and 8 bases from J, with 7 bases in between. The CDR3 sequence is 12 residues long. Germline V CDR1 and CDR2: SEHNR, FQNEAQ (reference sequence). CDR3 bases: TGTGCCAGCAGCTTACCTAGCGATGAGCAGTTCTTC. Translating it yields CASSLPSDEQFF.

This clone was counted a single time. The CDR3, as DNA: TGCGCCAGCAATCCAGCGGGGGGTGATGAGCAGTTCTTC. Its translation: CASNPAGGDEQFF. The chain carries TRBV5-1 and TRBJ2-1; 9 positions agree with TRBD2. V lost 6 bases, J lost 8 bases, and 6 bases stayed unmatched. CDR1 is SGHRS and CDR2 is YFSETQ in the germline V gene. The CDR3 is 13 residues long.

This clone turned up a few times. At the DNA level, this CDR3 is encoded by other sequences in the same sample as well. V usage is TRBV4-3 and J usage is TRBJ1-2; maybe TRBD1 (6 bases). This CDR3 has 13 amino acids. V was cut by 0 bases and J by 8 bases, with 10 bases left in between. Germline V gene sequence: CDR1 LGHNA, CDR2 YSLEER. CDR3 DNA sequence: TGCGCCAGCAGCCAAGAGGGGGCGGGCGGCTACACCTTC. It encodes CASSQEGAGGYTF.

This chain joins TRBV7-3 and TRBJ1-2; D is possibly TRBD1 (5 bases). The germline V and J ends were trimmed by 6 bases and 3 bases, with 11 bases remaining between them. Germline CDR1 SGHTA, CDR2 FQGTGA. The CDR3 runs 13 residues. CDR3 protein: CASRPDSHYGYTF. CDR3 DNA sequence: TGTGCCAGCAGACCCGACAGCCACTATGGCTACACCTTC.

The J gene is TRBJ1-4, the V gene TRBV6-6; D not certain. Trimming removed 8 bases at V and 2 bases at J, with 9 bases between. The CDR3 totals 13 residues. CDR1 is MNHNY, CDR2 SVGAGI, per germline (reference sequence). The CDR3 here is CASLGGTNEKLFF. CDR3 DNA: TGTGCCAGCCTCGGCGGGACTAATGAAAAACTGTTTTTT.